Detailed here is one T cell receptor (beta chain). Its antigen is as yet unknown. The TCR beta profiling, which covered VDJ combination and CDR3 sequence, was carried out using genomic DNA as the template. TCRdb reanalysed the reads using MiXCR and keeps one entry per CDR3 protein. The repertoire includes about 190,000 distinct CDR3 sequences, around half of them detected once, and about a sixth sits in the top ten. The V gene's germline CDR1 is LNHNV and CDR2 YYDKDF (reference sequence). This CDR3 has 16 amino acids. The sample originates from a study of CD8+CD57+ T cells in acquired aplastic anemia. Across the whole study: Sorted cells (CD4+ and CD8+) yielded DNA amounts that averaged around 3.5 ug. There were roughly 9.8 million reads, on average, for CD4+ cells from healthy donors. Notes on the study in general: Between patients and controls, CD8+ Simpson's diversity did not vary significantly.

Sequencing used sorted CD4+, CD8+, or CD8+CD57+ T cells (not recorded which) from PBMCs. The source of this sequence is a human donor in good health, serving as a control. V and J are TRBV15 and TRBJ2-7; 7 nucleotides align to TRBD1. Matching the DNA end better, TRBJ2-5 makes the J call doubtful. The DNA for the CDR3 is TGTGCCACCAGTGACCCCACAGGGGACGGTAGAGAGACCCAGTACTTC. Protein product: CATSDPTGDGRETQYF.